This T cell receptor beta chain stems from a study of T cells in Graves' hyperthyroidism and ophthalmopathy. The CDR3 regions of TCR beta were amplified from RNA transcripts. The HTBI primer set was used in a first-round RT-PCR of the TCR CDR3. One entry per CDR3 protein results from TCRdb running MiXCR on the multiplex PCR reads. The sample records hundreds of thousands of distinct CDR3 sequences, about 14% being singletons. Trimming stripped 6 bases from V and 4 bases from J, with 13 bases between. The CDR3 spans 14 residues. Germline-derived CDR1 and CDR2 are LGHNA and YSLEER. Source material: blood. The chain joins TRBV4-3 to TRBJ2-4; possibly TRBD1 for D (6 bases). The TCR originated in a woman aged 45-60 years with Graves' ophthalmopathy. The CDR3 region is CASSPDRIKNIQYF. The CDR3 nucleotides read TGCGCCAGCAGTCCGGACAGAATTAAAAACATTCAGTACTTC.